This TCR beta chain was obtained from a study of long-term antiretroviral therapy in people with HIV. An immunoSEQ assay, version v3.0, was performed at survey level. The method was immunoSEQ multiplex PCR; TCRdb's version includes in-frame clones alone and lacks a portion of them. The top ten hold less than 8.5% of the sample, which has about 29,000 clones, roughly nine tenths seen once. Remarks on this clone: Its antigen remains unknown.

Overall study results and limits: HIV repertoire CDR3 lengths ranged less widely than those of controls.

From germline, CDR1 is SGHRS and CDR2 YFSETQ. The germline V and J ends were trimmed by 4 bases and 0 bases, with 12 bases remaining between them. The CDR3 length is 15 residues. Source: unsorted PBMCs, taken approximately 5 years before starting antiretroviral therapy. The clonotype comes from a man aged 45-65 years with HIV. The J gene is TRBJ2-3, the V gene TRBV5-1; D unclear. CDR3 nucleotide sequence: TGCGCCAGCAGCGCCTCAGGTGCTAGCACAGATACGCAGTATTTT. Translation: CASSASGASTDTQYF.